This T cell receptor beta chain comes out of a study of blood T cells in healthy people across ages. The junction had 7 bases not matched to a gene; V was cut back by 2 bases and J by 6 bases. CDR3 size: 15 residues. Per the germline V gene, CDR1 is LGHNA and CDR2 is YSLEER. Using a J-beta primer mix together with a sample-barcoded 5' primer, a second PCR was run for roughly 7 to 11 cycles. TCRdb recomputed calls from the 5' RACE reads with MiXCR, one row per CDR3 protein. The sample has roughly 800,000 distinct CDR3 sequences, roughly 50% seen once. The chain joins TRBV4-3 to TRBJ1-5; 7 bases are a match to TRBD1. Sequences were obtained from blood. This receptor was obtained from a young man in good health. The CDR3 here is CASSQRQGSPQPQHF. DNA of the CDR3: TGCGCCAGCAGCCAACGACAGGGTTCACCTCAGCCCCAGCATTTT.